This TCR beta chain was identified during a study of shared clonotypes between healthy human individuals. This CDR3 region has 16 residues. J lost 4 bases, V lost 4 bases, and 6 bases had no gene match. Germline-derived CDR1 and CDR2 are MGHRA and YSYEKL. Methods used by the authors: From ImmunoSEQ came sequences covering only the junction and carrying no quality scores, so filtering differed. Generated by immunoSEQ multiplex PCR, the TCRdb table keeps only in-frame clones and is missing some. Clone size and V and J calls were adopted from that table, with D and trimming inferred from the DNA. The data contain roughly 1 million clones, approximately 70% of them singletons.

This TCR was recovered from a man aged 18 to 30 in good health. The chain uses TRBV4-1 and TRBJ2-1; 11 bases match TRBD2. Specimen: memory CD4+ T cells sorted from blood. Subset noted: CD45RA-negative fraction. The CDR3 region is CASSLRTSGFYNEQFF. The CDR3 bases are TGCGCCAGCAGCCTCCGGACTAGCGGGTTTTACAATGAGCAGTTCTTC.